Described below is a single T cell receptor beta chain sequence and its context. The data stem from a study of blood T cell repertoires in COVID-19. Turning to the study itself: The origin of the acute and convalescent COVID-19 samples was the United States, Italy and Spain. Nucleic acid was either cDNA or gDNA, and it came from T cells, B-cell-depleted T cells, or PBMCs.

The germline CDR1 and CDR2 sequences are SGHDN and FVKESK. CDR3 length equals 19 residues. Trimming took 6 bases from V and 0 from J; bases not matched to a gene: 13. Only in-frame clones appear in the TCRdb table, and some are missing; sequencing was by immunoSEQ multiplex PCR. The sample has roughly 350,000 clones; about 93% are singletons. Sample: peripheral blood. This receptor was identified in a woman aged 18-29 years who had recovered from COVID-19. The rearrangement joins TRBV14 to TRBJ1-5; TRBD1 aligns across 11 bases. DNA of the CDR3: TGTGCCAGCAGACTCGGGACAGGGGGGGGGTATTATAGCAATCAGCCCCAGCATTTT. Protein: CASRLGTGGGYYSNQPQHF.